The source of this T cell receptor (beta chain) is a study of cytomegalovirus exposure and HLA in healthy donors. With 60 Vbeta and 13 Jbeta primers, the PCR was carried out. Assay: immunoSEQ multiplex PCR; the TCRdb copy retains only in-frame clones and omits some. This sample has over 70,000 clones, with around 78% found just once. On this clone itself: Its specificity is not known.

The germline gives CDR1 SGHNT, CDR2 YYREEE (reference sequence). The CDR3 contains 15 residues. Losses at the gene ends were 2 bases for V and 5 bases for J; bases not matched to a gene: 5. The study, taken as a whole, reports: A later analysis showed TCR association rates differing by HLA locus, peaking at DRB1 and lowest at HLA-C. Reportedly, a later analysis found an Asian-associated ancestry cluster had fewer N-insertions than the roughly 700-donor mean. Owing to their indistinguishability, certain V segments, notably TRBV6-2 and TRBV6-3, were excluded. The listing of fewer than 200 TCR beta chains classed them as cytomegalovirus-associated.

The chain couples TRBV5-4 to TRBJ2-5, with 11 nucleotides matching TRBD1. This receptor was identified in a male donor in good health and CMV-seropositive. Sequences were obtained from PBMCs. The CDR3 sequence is CASSFGTGGRETQYF. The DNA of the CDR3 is TGTGCCAGCAGCTTCGGGACAGGGGGTAGGGAGACCCAGTACTTC.